The entry below describes one TCR beta chain. Its antigen is unidentified. The sample originates from a study of persistence of HIV-infected CD4 T cells. The germline V and J ends were trimmed by 8 bases and 10 bases, with 15 bases remaining between them. There are 13 residues in the CDR3. Sequencing used immunoSEQ version 4 in survey mode. Profiling relied on immunoSEQ multiplex PCR, and the TCRdb table lists in-frame clones only, not all of them. The data contain about 33,000 clones, roughly 87% of them seen just once; the ten biggest clones take up 6.4%. The stimulus was lysate of CMV-infected fibroblasts, 10 ug/mL. Sorted nonresponding memory CD4+ T cells were CD40L-negative, CD69-negative, CD45RO-high.

This rearrangement joins TRBV12-3 or TRBV12-4 to TRBJ1-6; the D is unclear. The origin of this receptor is an adult woman with HIV who was CMV-seropositive. The sequences come from CD4+ T cells sorted from PBMCs after roughly 17-hour stimulation, collected from a patient who received antiretroviral therapy. The CDR3, as DNA: TGTGCCAGCGTTGATCGGGGAAGGTCACCCCTCCACTTT. Encoded protein: CASVDRGRSPLHF.